These 31 T cell receptor beta chains share one sample of origin, sequenced in a study of blood T cell repertoires in COVID-19. Clones were read by immunoSEQ multiplex PCR, and TCRdb kept only the in-frame ones, dropping some. The sample yields some 210,000 clones, around 80% seen once. The source material was peripheral blood. These receptors all stem from a woman aged 40-49 years with acute or convalescent COVID-19.

The chain employs TRBV7-2 and TRBJ1-1, with D tentatively TRBD1 (5 bases). Germline CDR1 is SGHTA and CDR2 is FQGNSA. The CDR3 consists of 14 residues. Trimming removed 6 bases from V and 0 bases from J, with 11 bases in between. The CDR3 loop reads CASRQGGVNTEAFF. The CDR3 DNA reads as TGTGCCAGCAGGCAAGGAGGGGTGAACACTGAAGCTTTCTTT.

As to this clone: A read error is possible here, since a much larger clone lies one base away. CDR3 sequence (DNA): TGTGCCAGCAGTTTTGGGCCCTCCTACGAGCAGTACTTC. It codes for CASSFGPSYEQYF. The rearrangement uses TRBV12-3 or TRBV12-4 and TRBJ2-7; D not resolved. V was shortened by 3 bases and J by 0 bases, with 6 bases between the two germline ends. The CDR3 is 13 amino acids.

This clone was seen at least ten times. The chain links TRBV18 to TRBJ2-5, with TRBD1 matching 10 bases. Trimming at V came to 3 bases and at J to 4 bases, leaving 2 bases not matched to a gene. Germline V gene sequence: CDR1 KGHSH, CDR2 LQKENI. This CDR3 has 14 residues. This CDR3 is CASSPGDRGETQYF. The CDR3 nucleotides are TGTGCCAGCTCACCGGGGGACAGGGGAGAGACCCAGTACTTC.

The chain is built from TRBV7-2 and TRBJ1-5, with D possibly being TRBD1 (6 bases). This CDR3 has 13 amino acids. CDR1 SGHTA and CDR2 FQGNSA come from the germline V gene. V was clipped by 7 bases and J by 6 bases, with 13 bases between them. The CDR3 nucleotides read TGTGCCAGCAAGGTAACAGGGTCTCAGCCCCAGCATTTT. Its protein product is CASKVTGSQPQHF. Using reference TRBV7-2 and TRBJ1-5 for the parts outside the CDR3, the full variable domain is GAGVSQSPSNKVTEKGKDVELRCDPISGHTALYWYRQSLGQGLEFLIYFQGNSAPDKSGLPSDRFSAERTGGSVSTLTIQRTQQEDSAVYLCASKVTGSQPQHFGDGTRLSIL.

The rearrangement joins TRBV3-1 (or the pseudogene TRBV3-2) to TRBJ2-7; the D gene is possibly TRBD1 (5 bases). V was trimmed by 8 bases and J by 6 bases, leaving 20 bases between them. This CDR3 has 14 residues. Germline V CDR1 and CDR2: LGHDT, YNNKEL (reference sequence). In nucleotides, the CDR3 is TGTGCCAGCGGCCTGGGGCTATCGCAGGCCGAGCAGTACTTC. It codes for CASGLGLSQAEQYF.

The chain recombines TRBV27 with TRBJ1-4; 9 nucleotides match TRBD1. The CDR3 totals 17 residues. Unmatched junction bases numbered 5, after V lost 0 bases and J lost 3 bases. The germline CDR1 and CDR2 sequences are MNHEY and SMNVEV (reference sequence). This CDR3 reads CASSLSNRGPPNEKLFF. The CDR3 DNA reads as TGTGCCAGCAGTTTATCCAACAGGGGGCCTCCTAATGAAAAACTGTTTTTT.

The V and J genes are TRBV2 and TRBJ1-5, with TRBD1 identical over 8 bases. Per the germline V gene, CDR1 is SNHLY and CDR2 is FYNNEI. The CDR3 spans 16 residues. Trimming took 6 bases from V and 0 from J; bases not matched to a gene: 7. The CDR3 protein is CASRSTGGNSNQPQHF. For the CDR3, the DNA is TGTGCCAGCAGATCAACAGGGGGAAATAGCAATCAGCCCCAGCATTTT. The variable domain in full, completed from reference TRBV2 and TRBJ1-5, reads EPEVTQTPSHQVTQMGQEVILRCVPISNHLYFYWYRQILGQKVEFLVSFYNNEISEKSEIFDDQFSVERPDGSNFTLKIRSTKLEDSAMYFCASRSTGGNSNQPQHFGDGTRLSIL.

Only one count was recorded for this clone. The V call is TRBV6-4, the J call TRBJ1-6, with D perhaps matching TRBD1 (6 bases). This CDR3 is built from 14 residues. Trimming pared 3 bases from V and 14 bases from J, leaving 17 bases between. Per the germline V gene, CDR1 is MRHNA and CDR2 is SNTAGT. Written as DNA, the CDR3 is TGTGCCAGCAGTGATACGTGGGACACCCCTACCCTCCACTTT. Residues: CASSDTWDTPTLHF.

The genes are TRBV18 and TRBJ1-4, with 8 bases that match TRBD1. Germline lookup yields CDR1 KGHSH and CDR2 LQKENI. The V segment lost 5 bases and the J segment 6 bases; nucleotides outside the gene matches: 5. This CDR3 contains 14 residues. CDR3 residues: CASSSSGQDEKLFF. CDR3 sequence (DNA): TGTGCCAGCTCATCCTCGGGACAGGATGAAAAACTGTTTTTT.

V and J are TRBV10-1 and TRBJ2-7; 7 bases align to TRBD2. The ends lost 7 bases at V and 2 bases at J; junction bases unmatched: 8. Germline lookup yields CDR1 WNHNN and CDR2 SYGVQD (reference sequence). The CDR3 spans 14 residues. The CDR3 sequence: CASMDGGGTYEQYF. Here the CDR3 DNA reads TGCGCCAGCATGGATGGGGGGGGAACCTACGAGCAGTACTTC.

This clone was observed at least ten times. The V and J genes are TRBV3-1 (or the pseudogene TRBV3-2) and TRBJ2-1; D gene uncertain. V dropped 0 bases and J dropped 6 bases, with 12 bases sitting between them. The CDR3 sequence is 15 residues long. Germline-derived CDR1 and CDR2 are LGHDT and YNNKEL (reference sequence). Here the CDR3 DNA reads TGTGCCAGCAGCCAAGATCCGTTTCAGATCAATGAGCAGTTCTTC. Translated: CASSQDPFQINEQFF.

The chain combines TRBV9 with TRBJ2-7, with TRBD1 identical over 7 bases. Germline V gene sequence: CDR1 SGDLS, CDR2 YYNGEE. This CDR3 comprises 13 residues. The V and J ends lost 4 bases and 2 bases, in that order; junction bases with no gene match: 3. CDR3 DNA sequence: TGTGCCAGCAGCAGGGGGCCAACCTACGAGCAGTACTTC. Encoded protein: CASSRGPTYEQYF. The full variable domain, in which reference TRBV9 and TRBJ2-7 provide the parts outside the CDR3, is DSGVTQTPKHLITATGQRVTLRCSPRSGDLSVYWYQQSLDQGLQFLIQYYNGEERAKGNILERFSAQQFPDLHSELNLSSLELGDSALYFCASSRGPTYEQYFGPGTRLTVT.

V usage is TRBV5-6 and J usage is TRBJ2-1; D might be TRBD2 (5 bases). CDR1 and CDR2 from the germline V gene are SGHDT and YYEEEE. There are 11 residues in the CDR3. V shed 2 bases and J shed 10 bases, with 7 bases lying between them. The CDR3: CASSLAVEQFF. The CDR3 DNA reads TGTGCCAGCAGCTTAGCGGTGGAGCAGTTCTTC. Full variable domain (outside the CDR3, taken from reference TRBV5-6 and TRBJ2-1): DAGVTQSPTHLIKTRGQQVTLRCSPKSGHDTVSWYQQALGQGPQFIFQYYEEEERQRGNFPDRFSGHQFPNYSSELNVNALLLGDSALYLCASSLAVEQFFGPGTRLTVL.

The rearrangement links TRBV5-1 to TRBJ2-1; 7 bases are shared with TRBD1. Looked up from germline, CDR1 is SGHRS and CDR2 is YFSETQ. Unmatched junction bases numbered 7, after V lost 2 bases and J lost 2 bases. The CDR3 is made up of 16 amino acids. CDR3 DNA: TGCGCCAGCAGCTTACGACAGGGCAACCCCTACAATGAGCAGTTCTTC. This gives the protein CASSLRQGNPYNEQFF.

The V gene is TRBV5-5, the J gene TRBJ1-3; a possible D gene is TRBD1 (6 bases). Trimming took 0 bases from V and 3 from J, leaving 10 bases between them. Germline V gives CDR1 SGHKS, CDR2 YYEKEE (reference sequence). The CDR3 covers 15 residues. The DNA for the CDR3 is TGTGCCAGCAGCTTGGACCCCAGGGGTGGAAACACCATATATTTT. Encoded protein: CASSLDPRGGNTIYF.

The V gene is TRBV2, the J gene TRBJ2-1; 13 bases agree with TRBD2. The CDR3 has 15 residues. J lost 7 bases, V lost 5 bases, and 5 bases had no gene match. Germline CDR1 SNHLY, CDR2 FYNNEI. This chain's CDR3 is CASSPSGLAGNEQFF. DNA of the CDR3: TGTGCCAGCAGTCCTTCGGGACTAGCGGGGAATGAGCAGTTCTTC.

The chain couples TRBV9 to TRBJ1-6, with 7 bases that match TRBD1. This CDR3 region has 15 residues. CDR1 is SGDLS, CDR2 YYNGEE, per germline. J gave up 9 bases and V 3 bases, and 9 bases lay outside the gene matches. CDR3 region: CASSGERQGLSPLHF. For the CDR3, the DNA is TGTGCCAGCAGCGGAGAGCGACAGGGACTTTCACCCCTCCACTTT.

The chain employs TRBV7-2 and TRBJ2-3, with a possible D match to TRBD2 (7 bases). Germline loops: CDR1 SGHTA, CDR2 FQGNSA. Trimming pared 4 bases from V and 4 bases from J, leaving 18 bases between. The CDR3 contains 16 residues. The CDR3 is CASSWDLQGGADTQYF. CDR3 sequence (DNA): TGTGCCAGCAGCTGGGACCTACAGGGAGGGGCAGATACGCAGTATTTT.

The chain couples TRBV19 to TRBJ1-5; D unclear. V was pared by 3 bases and J by 3 bases, with 15 bases between. CDR1 is LNHDA and CDR2 is SQIVND in the germline V gene (reference sequence). The CDR3 runs to 16 residues. This chain's CDR3 is CASSMRGQRANQPQHF. In nucleotides, the CDR3 is TGTGCCAGTAGTATGAGAGGTCAGCGAGCCAATCAGCCCCAGCATTTT.

This clone was observed once. J is TRBJ2-1 and V is TRBV6-1; 13 nucleotides match TRBD2. This CDR3 contains 20 residues. The V gene's germline CDR1 is MNHNS and CDR2 SASEGT. With V trimmed by 3 bases and J by 2 bases, 13 bases remained unmatched. CDR3 sequence: CASSEGLAGISPKTYNEQFF. CDR3 in DNA: TGTGCCAGCAGTGAGGGACTAGCGGGAATAAGCCCCAAGACCTACAATGAGCAGTTCTTC.

The V gene is TRBV7-6, the J gene TRBJ2-3; D not resolved. V lost 1 base and J lost 1, with 24 bases in between. The CDR3 has 20 residues. The germline V gene has CDR1 SGHVS and CDR2 FNYEAQ. CDR3 sequence (DNA): TGTGCCAGCAGCTTAGATGGCCCCTTAAACTTAGTCGGAGGCACAGATACGCAGTATTTT. It is translated as CASSLDGPLNLVGGTDTQYF.

DNA of the CDR3: TGTGCCAGCAGCTTGGGGGTGACGGGTTACAGCAATCAGCCCCAGCATTTT. It is translated as CASSLGVTGYSNQPQHF. V usage is TRBV5-5 and J usage is TRBJ1-5, with no clear D. Trimming removed 0 bases from V and 1 base from J, with 14 bases in between. The CDR3 extends over 17 amino acids. Germline CDR1 is SGHKS and CDR2 is YYEKEE (reference sequence).

This sequence joins TRBV5-1 and TRBJ2-2; no clear D gene. Germline V gene lookup returns CDR1 SGHRS and CDR2 YFSETQ. The CDR3 sequence is 14 residues long. Between the trimmed V and J ends, which lost 1 base and 4 bases, there was a span of 8 bases. Here the CDR3 DNA reads TGCGCCAGCAGCTTGTATAGCAGCACCGGGGAGCTGTTTTTT. Protein product: CASSLYSSTGELFF.

This chain uses TRBV19 with TRBJ2-7; D possibly corresponds to TRBD1 (5 bases). The V gene's germline CDR1 is LNHDA and CDR2 SQIVND (reference sequence). V lost 3 bases, J lost 5 bases, and 14 bases lay in between. The CDR3 totals 14 residues. DNA of the CDR3: TGTGCCAGTAGTATGGGTCAGGGTGTCGACGAGCAGTACTTC. Translation gives CASSMGQGVDEQYF.

This clone appeared a few times. The DNA of the CDR3 is TGTGCCAGCAGTGACGGGAGTCAGCCCCAGCATTTT. Translated: CASSDGSQPQHF. The V gene is TRBV6-1, the J gene TRBJ1-5; D gene uncertain. Trimming removed 3 bases at V and 6 bases at J, with 6 bases between. CDR1 MNHNS and CDR2 SASEGT come from the germline V gene. The CDR3 is 12 amino acids.

The chain is built from TRBV11-2 and TRBJ1-1; the match to TRBD1 covers 7 bases. The CDR3 covers 13 residues. CDR1 is SGHAT, CDR2 FQNNGV, per germline. The ends lost 5 bases at V and 10 bases at J; junction bases unmatched: 10. CDR3 in amino acids: CASSQGTAASAFF. CDR3 nucleotide sequence: TGTGCCAGCAGCCAAGGGACAGCGGCCTCAGCTTTCTTT.

This clone was observed a few times. The V and J genes are TRBV30 and TRBJ1-5, with 7 bases matching TRBD1. This CDR3 has 14 residues. Germline values: CDR1 GTSNPN, CDR2 SVGIG (reference sequence). After removal of 2 bases from V and 3 bases from J, the junction contained 4 bases not matched to a gene. The CDR3 sequence is CAWSSGTVNQPQHF. For the CDR3, the DNA is TGTGCCTGGAGTTCTGGGACAGTCAATCAGCCCCAGCATTTT.

This clone was detected only once. The chain carries TRBV18 and TRBJ1-2; D may be TRBD1 (6 bases). There are 15 residues in the CDR3. Between the trimmed V and J ends, which lost 4 bases and 4 bases, there was a span of 16 bases. Germline V gene lookup returns CDR1 KGHSH and CDR2 LQKENI. CDR3 DNA: TGTGCCAGCTCACGGGGGATTGGACAGATCTATGGCTACACCTTC. Amino acid sequence: CASSRGIGQIYGYTF.

The chain is built from TRBV6-6 and TRBJ1-4, with D uncertain. CDR3 length: 15 residues. Per germline, CDR1 MNHNY and CDR2 SVGAGI (reference sequence). The V and J ends lost 2 bases and 7 bases respectively, with 14 bases between them. The CDR3: CASSYPVGSGEKLFF. In nucleotides, the CDR3 is TGTGCCAGCAGTTACCCGGTGGGCTCAGGTGAAAAACTGTTTTTT.

This chain links TRBV27 with TRBJ1-1, with D perhaps TRBD1 (6 bases). CDR1 and CDR2 (germline): MNHEY, SMNVEV (reference sequence). V lost 4 bases and J lost 4, with 13 bases in between. The CDR3 is made up of 14 amino acids. The CDR3 protein is CASSSIAGATEAFF. The CDR3 DNA sequence: TGTGCCAGCAGTTCCATCGCAGGGGCCACTGAAGCTTTCTTT.

The CDR3 here is CATSRFTGFDEKLFF. In nucleotides, the CDR3 is TGTGCCACCAGCAGGTTCACAGGGTTTGATGAAAAACTGTTTTTT. J is TRBJ1-4 and V is TRBV15, with TRBD1 as a possible D gene (6 bases). V lost 3 bases to trimming and J lost 6 bases, with 14 bases between them. CDR1 is LNHNV and CDR2 is YYDKDF in the germline V gene (reference sequence). There are 15 residues in the CDR3. The variable domain in full, completed from reference TRBV15 and TRBJ1-4, reads DAMVIQNPRYQVTQFGKPVTLSCSQTLNHNVMYWYQQKSSQAPKLLFHYYDKDFNNEADTPDNFQSRRPNTSFCFLDIRSPGLGDTAMYLCATSRFTGFDEKLFFGSGTQLSVL.